This T cell receptor (beta chain) is from a study of blood T cell repertoires in COVID-19. The cohort comprised adults aged roughly 18 to 95 years residing in 24 US areas. Membership in each cohort depended on participant-reported clinical history. Per the original data handling: Amplifying reference gene primers gave estimates of nucleated cell counts. Data came from immunoSEQ multiplex PCR; TCRdb stores just in-frame clones and leaves some out. Clone size and the V and J calls come from that table; the DNA yielded D and trimming. The table shows around 200,000 clones, with 75% to 90% occurring only once. Sequenced material: PBMCs or T cells enriched from blood (not recorded which). This receptor was obtained from a man aged 40-49 years who had recovered from COVID-19.

Here the CDR3 reads CASSGTGPESPLHF. CDR3 sequence (DNA): TGTGCCAGCAGCGGGACAGGGCCGGAGTCACCCCTCCACTTT. The chain employs TRBV9 and TRBJ1-6, with 8 bases identical to TRBD1. CDR3 length equals 14 residues. Looked up from germline, CDR1 is SGDLS and CDR2 is YYNGEE. V gave up 3 bases and J gave up 10 bases; unmatched junction bases: 6.